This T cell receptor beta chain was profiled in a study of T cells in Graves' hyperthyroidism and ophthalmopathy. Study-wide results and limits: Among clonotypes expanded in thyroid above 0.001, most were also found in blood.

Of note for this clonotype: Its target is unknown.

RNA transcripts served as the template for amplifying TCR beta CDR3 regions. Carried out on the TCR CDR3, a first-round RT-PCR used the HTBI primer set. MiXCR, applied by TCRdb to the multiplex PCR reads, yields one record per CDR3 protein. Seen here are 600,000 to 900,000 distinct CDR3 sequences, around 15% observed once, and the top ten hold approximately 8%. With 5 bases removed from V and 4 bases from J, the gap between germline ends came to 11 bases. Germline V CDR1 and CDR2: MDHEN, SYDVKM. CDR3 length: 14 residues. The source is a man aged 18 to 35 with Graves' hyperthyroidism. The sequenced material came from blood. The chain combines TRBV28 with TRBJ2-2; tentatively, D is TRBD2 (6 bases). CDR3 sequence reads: CASSTGLGTGELFF. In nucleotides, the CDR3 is TGTGCCAGCAGTACGGGACTCGGCACCGGGGAGCTGTTTTTT.